Sequencing of this T cell receptor beta chain was carried out in a study of blood T cell repertoires in COVID-19. Study details: Collection of acute and convalescent COVID-19 samples took place in the United States, Italy and Spain. PBMCs, B-cell-depleted T cells, or T cells provided the cDNA or gDNA that made up the material.

Per the authors' pipeline: Cell counts per sample came from amplifying reference gene primers. Sequenced by immunoSEQ multiplex PCR; TCRdb stores in-frame clones only, minus some. The D gene and trimming were derived from the DNA, and the V and J assignments and clone size from that table. The sample includes about 2,600 clones, roughly 90% seen only once; the top ten take roughly 15%. The trim removed 6 bases at V and 4 bases at J, leaving 9 bases unmatched. Looked up from germline, CDR1 is ENHRY and CDR2 is SYGVKD. The CDR3 has 15 residues. The origin of this receptor is a man in his 70s with active COVID-19. This chain links TRBV10-3 with TRBJ2-5; 9 positions match TRBD1. The sequenced material came from peripheral blood. For the CDR3, the DNA is TGTGCCATCAGGCGAACTCCGGGACAGGGAGAGACCCAGTACTTC. Protein sequence: CAIRRTPGQGETQYF.